This T cell receptor beta chain was captured by sequencing in a study of blood T cell repertoires in COVID-19 (dated by TCRdb to about 2020). With regard to the full study: Samples covering the acute and convalescent phases of COVID-19 were provided by collaborators in the United States, Italy and Spain. The material from the prospective study consisted of cDNA or gDNA derived from T cells, B-cell-depleted T cells, or PBMCs. Deeply sampled blood TCRbeta repertoires from subjects exposed to, actively infected with, or recovered from COVID-19 were included in the dataset. The repertoires were made available in a free public database intended to serve as a resource for research on the immune response to SARS-CoV-2. Samples were obtained from the ongoing ImmuneRACE study (first 160 participants) and from some 1,200 subjects provided by 6 global collaborators. Sample metadata almost always included a de-identified subject ID, COVID-19 status, age in years and sex. Where available, HLA class I and class II types were taken from metadata supplied by the sample provider and were not determined by assay-based typing. Findings and caveats that apply to the study as a whole: Clinical and demographic metadata were provided uncurated, with the amount varying by source and participant.

As regards this clone: No cognate antigen has been identified for it. No base quality information exists; no much larger clone differs at one position.

Each collaborating institution followed its own protocols to collect whole blood in K2EDTA tubes. Collaborator samples were shipped for TCRbeta analysis as frozen whole blood, isolated PBMCs, or DNA extracted from either sample type. TCRbeta CDR3 regions were amplified from genomic DNA using the immunoSEQ Assay, a bias-controlled multiplex PCR. The authors' pipeline ran thus. Within the assay, amplification of reference gene primers was used to estimate how many nucleated cells each sample contained. To quantify the absolute abundance of each unique TCRbeta CDR3 rearrangement, sequence reads were collapsed and filtered. For each sample, productive Simpson clonality was calculated as the square root of Simpson's diversity index across productive rearrangements. TCRdb re-hosts the immuneACCESS table, in-frame sequences only. Its copies lack some clones; in the studies checked, an unresolved V gene accounts for under half of them, and the cause for the rest is not known. The V and J calls and clone size were taken over from that table, and D and trimming were inferred from the DNA. Across this sample there are about 52,000 clones, with roughly 89% seen only once. The ten largest make up approximately 4.9% of the sample.

The germline V and J ends show losses of 0 bases and 6 bases respectively, and no gene match explains 7 bases of the junction. As encoded in the germline V gene, CDR1 is MGHRA while CDR2 is YSYEKL. The CDR3 measures 16 amino acids from cysteine to phenylalanine. Left in the record is the CDR3 DNA by itself, 48 bases read in frame from the first base. This clonotype was obtained from a man aged 55 to 70 with active COVID-19. The chain is made from TRBV4-1 and TRBJ2-1, and 8 bases in between align with TRBD1. Sequenced material: peripheral blood. Read as DNA, the sequence is TGCGCCAGCAGCCAAGAATGGCAGGGGGCATTCAATGAGCAGTTCTTC. This sequence encodes CASSQEWQGAFNEQFF.